The 20 T cell receptor beta chains reported below all come from one sample, sequenced in a study of tumor and adjacent non-tumor tissue in lung cancer. The library came from three nested PCR rounds adapted from ARM-PCR protocols. TCRdb re-called the multiplex PCR reads with MiXCR, one entry per CDR3 protein. The sample comprises around 60,000 distinct CDR3 sequences, 61% of which are singletons, and less than 35% rests with the top ten. RNA was extracted from bulk tissue without any cell sorting. This non-tumor lung sample came from over 3 cm beyond the tumor edge. The sequenced sample consisted of distant non-tumor lung tissue. All receptors come from a man between 70 and 80 years old with non-small cell lung cancer.

Comments on this clonotype: A junction end diverges from the germline sequence, so it may reflect a read error. The gene calls are TRBV6-1 and TRBJ2-2; tentative D call: TRBD2 (5 bases). Germline V gives CDR1 MNHNS, CDR2 SASEGT. The CDR3 has 13 amino acids. CDR3 sequence (DNA): TGTACCAGCAATGATTATAACACCGGGGAACTGTTTTTT. Its translation is CTSNDYNTGELFF.

This clonotype has more than one count but fewer than ten. V gene TRBV6-2 or TRBV6-3 combines with J gene TRBJ2-3; TRBD1 is a possible D gene (6 bases). This CDR3 has 13 residues. CDR1 and CDR2 (germline): MNHEY, SVGEGT. V was cut by 6 bases and J by 7 bases, with 14 bases left in between. This CDR3 reads CASRPPGTYTQYF. The CDR3 nucleotides are TGTGCCAGCAGACCCCCCGGGACATATACGCAGTATTTT.

Worth noting for this clonotype: This CDR3 fails to terminate in the conserved phenylalanine or tryptophan, so it likely reflects a read error. It is unclear where the CDR3 begins or ends on the DNA, so no DNA is shown, and the CDR3 is as TCRdb lists it. The rearrangement links TRBV11-2 to TRBJ2-2; the tabulated D call, TRBD1, remains unverified against the DNA. The CDR3 spans 17 amino acids, including both terminal residues. Germline lookup yields CDR1 SGHAT and CDR2 FQNNGV. This chain's CDR3 is CANSSAPGQGNTGELSS.

J is TRBJ2-5 and V is TRBV11-2; 7 bases match TRBD2. The CDR3 spans 13 residues. Trimming at V came to 8 bases and at J to 1 base, leaving 4 bases not matched to a gene. Germline V gives CDR1 SGHAT, CDR2 FQNNGV. The CDR3: CASSWEGQETQYF. CDR3 coding DNA: TGTGCCAGCTCCTGGGAGGGCCAAGAGACCCAGTACTTC.

The chain uses TRBV11-2 and TRBJ2-7, with D possibly TRBD1 on 5 matching bases. V was clipped by 5 bases and J by 3 bases, with 14 bases between them. The V gene's germline CDR1 is SGHAT and CDR2 FQNNGV. The CDR3 has 14 residues. CDR3 loop: CASSLGHRDYEQYF. CDR3 in DNA: TGTGCCAGCAGCCTAGGACACAGAGACTACGAGCAGTACTTC.

For this clonotype: Possible read error: a much larger clone is one base away. V and J are TRBV7-8 and TRBJ2-5; 7 bases line up with TRBD2. J was trimmed by 0 bases and V by 7 bases; bases with no gene match: 11. Germline lookup yields CDR1 SGHVS and CDR2 FQNEAQ. CDR3 length: 16 residues. DNA for the CDR3: TGTGCCAGCACCCTTGAGGAGGGAGGGTACCAAGAGACCCAGTACTTC. Its protein product is CASTLEEGGYQETQYF.

There are a few counts of this clonotype. The chain couples TRBV6-4 to TRBJ2-1; 8 bases map to TRBD2. The CDR3 covers 15 residues. Germline V CDR1 and CDR2: MRHNA, SNTAGT. V trimming: 3 bases; J trimming: 6 bases; junction bases outside the gene matches: 7. The CDR3 region has the DNA TGTGCCAGCAGTGAAGGAGCGGGAGTAACCAATGAGCAGTTCTTC. Amino acid sequence: CASSEGAGVTNEQFF.

Worth noting for this clonotype: A much larger clone differs from this one at a single base, so this may be a read error. This rearrangement joins TRBV6-1 to TRBJ1-5, with D unclear. This CDR3 spans 15 amino acids. CDR1 MNHNS and CDR2 SASEGT come from the germline V gene. CDR3 loop: CASNIDKGTNQPLHF. As DNA, the CDR3 is TGTGCCAGCAATATTGACAAGGGAACTAATCAGCCCCTGCATTTT.

The chain employs TRBV11-3 and TRBJ2-1, with 7 nucleotides matching TRBD1. The CDR3 is 14 residues long. Germline V gives CDR1 SGHNT, CDR2 YENEEA. V shed 2 bases, J shed 10 bases, and the junction held 8 bases outside the gene matches. The CDR3 loop is CASSLNGTEKEQFF. CDR3 DNA: TGTGCCAGCAGCTTAAACGGGACAGAGAAGGAGCAGTTCTTC.

Concerning this clonotype itself: Because the CDR3 is missing its conserved closing phenylalanine or tryptophan, this is likely a read error. V and J are TRBV5-5 and TRBJ2-7, with a weak D call TRBD2 (5 bases). The germline gives CDR1 SGHKS, CDR2 YYEKEE (reference sequence). The length of the CDR3 is 15 residues. V was trimmed by 5 bases and J by 3 bases, leaving 18 bases between them. CDR3 nucleotides: TGTGCCAGCAGTAACGGCCAGACGGGGAACTACGAGCAGTACTTG. It translates to CASSNGQTGNYEQYL.

This clonotype was observed a few times. This could be a read error, since a much larger clone is one nucleotide away. The chain carries TRBV6-2 or TRBV6-3 and TRBJ2-2; a possible D gene is TRBD2 (6 bases). The CDR3 extends over 16 amino acids. Trimming removed 7 bases from V and 5 bases from J, with 20 bases in between. The germline V gene encodes CDR1 MNHEY and CDR2 SVGEGT. The CDR3 sequence is CASNGVDWGETGELFF. Written as DNA, the CDR3 is TGTGCCAGCAACGGAGTAGACTGGGGGGAAACCGGGGAGCTGTTTTTT.

This clonotype appeared many times. The chain carries TRBV7-8 and TRBJ2-3; D gene unclear. CDR1 and CDR2 (germline): SGHVS, FQNEAQ. This CDR3 contains 12 residues. Between the trimmed V and J ends, which lost 5 bases and 0 bases, there was a span of 3 bases. The CDR3 reads CASSGSTDTQYF. The CDR3 region has the DNA TGTGCCAGCAGCGGAAGCACAGATACGCAGTATTTT.

The chain joins TRBV20-1 to TRBJ1-5, with TRBD1 as a possible D gene (5 bases). The CDR3 covers 16 residues. V lost 5 bases to trimming and J lost 1 base, with 18 bases between them. The V gene's germline CDR1 is DFQATT and CDR2 SNEGSKA (reference sequence). CDR3 in amino acids: CSAPRRGEKSNQPQHF. CDR3 coding DNA: TGCAGTGCTCCTCGGAGAGGGGAGAAAAGCAATCAGCCCCAGCATTTT.

The V and J genes are TRBV15 and TRBJ2-3; 7 bases match TRBD2. From germline, CDR1 is LNHNV and CDR2 YYDKDF (reference sequence). The CDR3 sequence is 16 residues long. The V gene end was trimmed by 10 bases and the J gene end by 4 bases; junction bases not matched to a gene: 17. The chain's CDR3 is CAIGKGYAGDADTQYF. In nucleotides, the CDR3 is TGTGCCATCGGGAAGGGGTACGCGGGAGATGCAGATACGCAGTATTTT.

As for this clonotype: The CDR3 does not close with the conserved phenylalanine or tryptophan, likely indicating a read error. The chain uses TRBV11-2 and TRBJ2-2, with a possible D match to TRBD2 (6 bases). The CDR3 length is 16 residues. The germline gives CDR1 SGHAT, CDR2 FQNNGV. Trimming took 0 bases from V and 6 from J, leaving 14 bases between them. CDR3 DNA sequence: TGTGCCAGCAGCTTAGACCTACTAGCCTCGGCCGGGGAGCTGTTTTCT. Translated, it gives CASSLDLLASAGELFS.

This clonotype was observed a handful of times. The junction and the germline gene differ at one end; a read error may be behind it. The rearrangement links TRBV24-1 to TRBJ2-1; D is undetermined. The CDR3 contains 15 residues. Germline assignment: CDR1 KGHDR and CDR2 SFDVKD. CDR3 nucleotides: TGTGCCACCAGTGCGCAGGCGATTTCCTACAATGACCAGTTCTTC. It encodes CATSAQAISYNDQFF.

This clonotype has only one observation. This is likely a read error, given that the CDR3 carries no conserved phenylalanine or tryptophan at its end. The DNA is left out, because the CDR3 cannot be placed on it with certainty; the CDR3 is given as TCRdb lists it. The CDR3 spells CASNEGDRNYEQCI. This rearrangement joins TRBV11-2 to TRBJ2-7; the table's D gene call, TRBD1, was not cross checked with the DNA. Germline V CDR1 and CDR2: SGHAT, FQNNGV. 14 amino acids form the CDR3, both terminal residues included.

This clonotype was counted ten times or more. This chain uses TRBV12-3 or TRBV12-4 with TRBJ1-5; TRBD1 is a possible D gene (5 bases). The CDR3 contains 15 residues. V dropped 1 base and J dropped 4 bases, with 11 bases sitting between them. CDR3 loop: CASSLGQGRNQPQHF. The CDR3 coding sequence is TGTGCCAGCAGTTTAGGGCAGGGCAGGAATCAGCCCCAGCATTTT.

For this clonotype: The junction does not match germline at one end; this may be a read error. The V and J genes are TRBV24-1 and TRBJ2-6; D ambiguous. The germline V gene encodes CDR1 KGHDR and CDR2 SFDVKD. The CDR3 has 16 residues. CDR3 protein: CATSDQENSGANVLTF. DNA for the CDR3: TGTGCCACAAGTGATCAGGAGAACTCTGGGGCCAACGTCCTGACTTTC.

A remark on this clonotype: No conserved phenylalanine or tryptophan is present at the end of the CDR3, so a read error is the likely explanation. The genes are TRBV6-1 and TRBJ1-5; TRBD1 aligns across 9 bases. Germline V gives CDR1 MNHNS, CDR2 SASEGT. This CDR3 has 15 residues. CDR3 protein: CASSDPGTGNQPQHI. The CDR3 DNA reads TGTGCCAGTAGTGATCCCGGGACAGGGAATCAGCCCCAGCATATT.